The 13 T cell receptor beta chains below were found in one sample sequenced in a study of regulatory T cells in long-lasting Graves disease. Time point meaning: newly diagnosed GD, antithyroid drugs for less than 3 months. PBMC RNA served as the TCR library source. The authors built TCR beta libraries using iRepertoire HTBI primers and Arm-PCR of CDR3 regions. TCRdb used MiXCR to reprocess the multiplex PCR reads, holding one entry per CDR3 protein. The sample lists around 240,000 distinct CDR3 sequences; approximately 20% were seen once. These data were likewise used in another study, on T cells in Graves' hyperthyroidism and ophthalmopathy.

This specimen was peripheral blood mononuclear cells (PBMCs), taken at new diagnosis, from a patient treated with antithyroid drugs. All receptors come from a woman aged 30 to 39 with Graves disease.

This rearrangement joins TRBV7-3 to TRBJ2-5; possibly TRBD1 or TRBD2 for D (6 bases each). Germline assignment: CDR1 SGHTA and CDR2 FQGTGA. CDR3 size: 15 residues. Deletions cut 5 bases from V and 2 bases from J, with 15 bases between. Written as DNA, the CDR3 is TGTGCCAGCAGCCGGACTACAGGGTTTCAAGAGACCCAGTACTTC. Translation: CASSRTTGFQETQYF.

At least ten counts were recorded for this clonotype. V is TRBV9 and J is TRBJ1-2; D is possibly TRBD1 (5 bases). The V gene's germline CDR1 is SGDLS and CDR2 YYNGEE. V lost 0 bases and J lost 6, with 12 bases in between. The CDR3 totals 14 residues. CDR3 nucleotides: TGTGCCAGCAGCGTAGTCAGGGCCGGGGATGGCTACACCTTC. It codes for CASSVVRAGDGYTF. Supplemented by reference TRBV9 and TRBJ1-2, the full variable domain reads DSGVTQTPKHLITATGQRVTLRCSPRSGDLSVYWYQQSLDQGLQFLIQYYNGEERAKGNILERFSAQQFPDLHSELNLSSLELGDSALYFCASSVVRAGDGYTFGSGTRLTVV.

At least ten counts were recorded for this clonotype. The chain combines TRBV2 with TRBJ1-5; D remains unclear. CDR1 and CDR2 from the germline V gene are SNHLY and FYNNEI. This CDR3 has 16 amino acids. Trimming took off 1 base at V and 3 bases at J, with 13 bases between the two ends. CDR3 residues: CASSEEEGLFNQPQHF. The CDR3 DNA reads TGTGCCAGCAGTGAAGAGGAAGGGCTATTCAATCAGCCCCAGCATTTT.

This clonotype was seen a few times. The rearrangement uses TRBV11-1 and TRBJ2-5; D unresolved. The V end was cut by 5 bases, the J end by 0 bases, with 10 bases between. CDR3 length equals 14 residues. In germline, CDR1 is SGHAT, CDR2 FQDESV (reference sequence). The CDR3 loop is CASSTQINQETQYF. Here the CDR3 DNA reads TGTGCCAGCAGCACTCAGATAAACCAAGAGACCCAGTACTTC.

The chain recombines TRBV5-5 with TRBJ2-2, with D possibly being TRBD1 (6 bases). V was pared by 3 bases and J by 4 bases, with 22 bases between. The CDR3 consists of 18 residues. Germline CDR1 reads SGHKS; CDR2 reads YYEKEE (reference sequence). In nucleotides, the CDR3 is TGTGCCAGCAGCTCTCGATTTGTTCAGGGGAGTGTCACCGGGGAGCTGTTTTTT. The encoded protein is CASSSRFVQGSVTGELFF.

V is TRBV7-8 and J is TRBJ2-7; tentatively, D is TRBD1 or TRBD2 (6 bases each). V was cut by 4 bases and J by 0 bases, with 13 bases left in between. This CDR3 spans 15 amino acids. The germline CDR1 and CDR2 sequences are SGHVS and FQNEAQ. The CDR3 region is CASSSDRGHSYEQYF. Written as DNA, the CDR3 is TGTGCCAGCAGCTCCGACCGGGGGCACTCCTACGAGCAGTACTTC.

The V and J genes are TRBV5-4 and TRBJ2-7; 8 bases map to TRBD1. V was clipped by 0 bases and J by 3 bases; unmatched bases: 5. Germline V gene lookup returns CDR1 SGHNT and CDR2 YYREEE (reference sequence). This CDR3 contains 15 residues. The CDR3 sequence is CASSLGTGGHYEQYF. For the CDR3, the DNA is TGTGCCAGCAGCTTGGGTACAGGGGGACACTACGAGCAGTACTTC.

This clonotype was seen many times. V gene TRBV5-1 combines with J gene TRBJ1-3; D not certain. Trimming pared 0 bases from V and 1 base from J, leaving 11 bases between. The CDR3 has 16 residues. Germline values: CDR1 SGHRS, CDR2 YFSETQ. The CDR3 spells CASSLGQLRSGNTIYF. For the CDR3, the DNA is TGCGCCAGCAGCTTGGGGCAGCTGCGGTCTGGAAACACCATATATTTT.

The genes are TRBV10-3 and TRBJ2-1, with a tentative D call TRBD2 (5 bases). With 4 bases removed from V and 0 bases from J, the gap between germline ends came to 7 bases. The germline V gene has CDR1 ENHRY and CDR2 SYGVKD. The CDR3 consists of 14 residues. The CDR3 coding sequence is TGTGCCATCAGTGGGAGGAGCTCCTACAATGAGCAGTTCTTC. It translates to CAISGRSSYNEQFF.

V is TRBV7-8 and J is TRBJ1-5; 9 bases map to TRBD1. The germline V gene has CDR1 SGHVS and CDR2 FQNEAQ. The CDR3 is 16 residues long. Trimming cost V 5 bases and J 6 bases; bases outside gene matches: 11. The CDR3 spells CASSKTGTGISQPQHF. DNA for the CDR3: TGTGCCAGCAGCAAGACTGGGACAGGGATTAGTCAGCCCCAGCATTTT.

A few counts support this clonotype. The genes are TRBV20-1 and TRBJ1-4, with D unclear. V lost 0 bases and J 4 bases, leaving 9 bases between the germline ends. The CDR3 has 14 amino acids. Germline CDR1 reads DFQATT; CDR2 reads SNEGSKA (reference sequence). The CDR3 DNA is TGCAGTGCTAGAGATGAGCGGAATAATGAAAAACTGTTTTTT. Protein sequence: CSARDERNNEKLFF.

The DNA for the CDR3 is TGTGCCAGCAGTCACAGGGTAAATCAGCCCCAGCATTTT. This encodes CASSHRVNQPQHF. This sequence joins TRBV27 and TRBJ1-5, with a tentative D call TRBD1 (6 bases). The CDR3 is 13 amino acids. Germline CDR1 reads MNHEY; CDR2 reads SMNVEV (reference sequence). Trimming shortened V by 5 bases and J by 4 bases, and 9 bases separated the two germline ends.

This clonotype was counted at least ten times. An end of the junction differs from the germline gene, which may be a read error. V and J are TRBV5-4 and TRBJ1-1; maybe TRBD1 (5 bases). Germline V gene sequence: CDR1 SGHNT, CDR2 YYREEE (reference sequence). CDR3 length: 14 residues. CDR3 amino acids: CASSLGEANTEAFF. The CDR3 bases are TGCGCCAGCAGCTTGGGGGAGGCGAACACTGAAGCTTTCTTT.